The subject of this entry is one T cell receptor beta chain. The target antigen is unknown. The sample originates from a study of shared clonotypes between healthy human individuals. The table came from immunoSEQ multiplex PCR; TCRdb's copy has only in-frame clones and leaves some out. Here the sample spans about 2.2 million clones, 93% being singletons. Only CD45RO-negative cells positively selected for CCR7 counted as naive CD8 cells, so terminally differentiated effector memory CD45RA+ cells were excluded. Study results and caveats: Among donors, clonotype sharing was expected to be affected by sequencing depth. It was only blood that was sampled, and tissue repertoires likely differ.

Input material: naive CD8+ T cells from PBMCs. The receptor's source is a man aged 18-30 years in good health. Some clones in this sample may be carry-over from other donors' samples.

The CDR3 is CASSLLGPEAFF. Written as DNA, the CDR3 is TGTGCCAGCAGCTTATTAGGGCCAGAAGCTTTCTTT. The V gene is TRBV13, the J gene TRBJ1-1; D not certain. CDR3 length: 12 amino acids. Germline CDR1 and CDR2: PRHDT and FYEKMQ (reference sequence). V was shortened by 2 bases and J by 8 bases, with 9 bases between the two germline ends.